This entry features one T cell receptor beta chain sequence. A junction end diverges from the germline sequence, so it may reflect a read error. A multiplex PCR was run with 60 Vbeta primers and 13 Jbeta primers. The table came from immunoSEQ multiplex PCR; TCRdb's copy has only in-frame clones and leaves some out. The sample consists of roughly 120,000 clones, about four fifths of them appearing once. This entry comes from a study of cytomegalovirus exposure and HLA in healthy donors. The germline V gene encodes CDR1 SEHNR and CDR2 FQNEAQ (reference sequence). The length of the CDR3 is 14 residues. Sequenced: PBMCs. The chain links TRBV7-9 to TRBJ1-1; D possibly corresponds to TRBD1 (6 bases). This clonotype was obtained from a young woman in good health and CMV-seronegative. CDR3 in amino acids: CSSSFQGGNTEAFF. In DNA, the CDR3 is TGTTCCAGCAGCTTCCAAGGGGGGAACACTGAAGCTTTCTTT. The whole variable domain, remainder taken from reference TRBV7-9 and TRBJ1-1, is DTGVSQNPRHKITKRGQNVTFRCDPISEHNRLYWYRQTLGQGPEFLTYFQNEAQLEKSRLLSDRFSAERPKGSFSTLEIQRTEQGDSAMYLCSSSFQGGNTEAFFGQGTRLTVV.